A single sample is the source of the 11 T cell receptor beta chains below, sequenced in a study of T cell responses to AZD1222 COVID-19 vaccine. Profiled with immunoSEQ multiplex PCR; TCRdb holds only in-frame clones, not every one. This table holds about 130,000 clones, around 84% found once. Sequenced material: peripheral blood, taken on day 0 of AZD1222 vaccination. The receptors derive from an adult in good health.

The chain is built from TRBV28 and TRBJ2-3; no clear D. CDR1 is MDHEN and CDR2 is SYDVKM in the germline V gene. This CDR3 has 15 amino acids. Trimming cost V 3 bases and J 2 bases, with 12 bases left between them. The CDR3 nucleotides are TGTGCCAGCAGTTTTAGGTTCGGAGCCACAGATACGCAGTATTTT. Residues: CASSFRFGATDTQYF.

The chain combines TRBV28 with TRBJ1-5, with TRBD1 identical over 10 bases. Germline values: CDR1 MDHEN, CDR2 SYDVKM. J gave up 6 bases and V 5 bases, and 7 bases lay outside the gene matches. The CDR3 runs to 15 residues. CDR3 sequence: CASSPTDRGGQPQHF. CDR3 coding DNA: TGTGCCAGCAGTCCTACGGACAGGGGGGGTCAGCCCCAGCATTTT.

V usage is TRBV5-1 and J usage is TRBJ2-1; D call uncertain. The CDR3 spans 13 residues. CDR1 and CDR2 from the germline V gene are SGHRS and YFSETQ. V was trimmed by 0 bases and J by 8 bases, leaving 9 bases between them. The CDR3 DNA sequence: TGCGCCAGCAGCTTGGGAAGCTTCGATGAGCAGTTCTTC. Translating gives CASSLGSFDEQFF.

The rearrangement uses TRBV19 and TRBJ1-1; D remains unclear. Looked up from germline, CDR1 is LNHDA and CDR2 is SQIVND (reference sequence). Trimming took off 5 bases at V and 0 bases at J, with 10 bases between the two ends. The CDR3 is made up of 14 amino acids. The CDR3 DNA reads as TGTGCCAGTAGTGCCTACATCATGAACACTGAAGCTTTCTTT. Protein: CASSAYIMNTEAFF.

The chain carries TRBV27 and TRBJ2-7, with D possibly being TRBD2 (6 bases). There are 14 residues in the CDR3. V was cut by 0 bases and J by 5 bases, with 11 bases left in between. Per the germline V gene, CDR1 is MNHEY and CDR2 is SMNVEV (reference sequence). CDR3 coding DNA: TGTGCCAGCAGTTTATCGGAGGGGCGGGACGAGCAGTACTTC. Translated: CASSLSEGRDEQYF.

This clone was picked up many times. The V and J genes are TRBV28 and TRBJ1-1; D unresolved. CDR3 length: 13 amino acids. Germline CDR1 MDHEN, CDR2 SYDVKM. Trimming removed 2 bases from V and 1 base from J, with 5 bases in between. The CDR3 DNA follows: TGTGCCAGCAGTTTACTCGAGAACACTGAAGCTTTCTTT. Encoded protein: CASSLLENTEAFF. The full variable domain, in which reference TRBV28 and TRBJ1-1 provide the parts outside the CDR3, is DVKVTQSSRYLVKRTGEKVFLECVQDMDHENMFWYRQDPGLGLRLIYFSYDVKMKEKGDIPEGYSVSREKKERFSLILESASTNQTSMYLCASSLLENTEAFFGQGTRLTVV.

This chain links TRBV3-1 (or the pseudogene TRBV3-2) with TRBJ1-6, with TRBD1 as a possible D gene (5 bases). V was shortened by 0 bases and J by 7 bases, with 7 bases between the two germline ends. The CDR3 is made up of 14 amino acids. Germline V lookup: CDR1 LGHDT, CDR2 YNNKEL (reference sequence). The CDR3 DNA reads TGTGCCAGCAGCCAAGAAGGGGCGAATTCACCCCTCCACTTT. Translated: CASSQEGANSPLHF.

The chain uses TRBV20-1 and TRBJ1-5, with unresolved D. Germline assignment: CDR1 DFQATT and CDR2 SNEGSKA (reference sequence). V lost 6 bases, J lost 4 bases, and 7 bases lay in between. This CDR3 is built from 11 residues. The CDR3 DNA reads TGCAGTGCAGCTGGTAATCAGCCCCAGCATTTT. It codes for CSAAGNQPQHF.

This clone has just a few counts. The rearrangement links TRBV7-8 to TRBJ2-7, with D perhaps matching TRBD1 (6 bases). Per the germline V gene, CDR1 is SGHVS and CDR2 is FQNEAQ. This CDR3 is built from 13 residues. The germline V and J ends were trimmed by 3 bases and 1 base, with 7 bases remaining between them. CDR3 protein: CASSLDRSYEQYF. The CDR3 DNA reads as TGTGCCAGCAGCTTGGACAGATCCTACGAGCAGTACTTC.

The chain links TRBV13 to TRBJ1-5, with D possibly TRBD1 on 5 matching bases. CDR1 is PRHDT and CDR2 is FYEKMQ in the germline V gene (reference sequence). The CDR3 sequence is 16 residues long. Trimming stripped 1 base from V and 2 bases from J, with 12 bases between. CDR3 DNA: TGTGCCAGCAGCTTAGCAGGGAGTGAGGGCAATCAGCCCCAGCATTTT. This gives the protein CASSLAGSEGNQPQHF.

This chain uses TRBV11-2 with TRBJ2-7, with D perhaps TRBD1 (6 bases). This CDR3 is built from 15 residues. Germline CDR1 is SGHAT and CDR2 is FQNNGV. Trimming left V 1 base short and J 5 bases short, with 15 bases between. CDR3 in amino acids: CASSLGQTGSHEQYF. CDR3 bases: TGTGCCAGCAGCTTAGGCCAGACAGGTAGCCACGAGCAGTACTTC.